This T cell receptor (beta chain) emerged from a study of blood T cell repertoires in COVID-19. TCRdb keeps only in-frame clones here, not all; method: immunoSEQ multiplex PCR. Seen here are about 210,000 clones, about 91% observed once, and the top ten hold approximately 1.2%. CDR3 length: 15 residues. Between the trimmed V and J ends, which lost 0 bases and 1 base, there was a span of 10 bases. Germline V gene lookup returns CDR1 SGHRS and CDR2 YFSETQ. This sequence originates from a man between 25 and 39 years old with acute or convalescent COVID-19. The sample taken for sequencing was peripheral blood. V and J are TRBV5-1 and TRBJ1-2; TRBD1 is a possible D gene (5 bases). CDR3 amino acids: CASSLGATDNYGYTF. CDR3 bases: TGCGCCAGCAGCTTGGGGGCGACAGATAACTATGGCTACACCTTC.